This TCR beta chain emerged from a study of blood T cell repertoires in COVID-19. Study information: Sites in the United States, Italy and Spain provided acute and convalescent COVID-19 samples. Sample material is recorded as cDNA or gDNA derived from T cells, B-cell-depleted T cells, or PBMCs.

This clone showed up just a few times. CDR3 length equals 12 residues. Germline CDR1 and CDR2: SQVTM and ANQGSEA. V shed 7 bases, J shed 0 bases, and the junction held 1 base outside the gene matches. Authors' processing steps: The assay estimated nucleated cells by amplifying reference gene primers. Sequencing used immunoSEQ multiplex PCR; TCRdb keeps in-frame clones, though not all of them. V and J calls and clone size are copied from that table; D and trimming were computed from the DNA. The sample consists of tens of thousands of clones, approximately 81% of them appearing once. This chain joins TRBV29-1 and TRBJ1-1; 8 bases line up with TRBD1. The TCR was taken from a woman in her 70s with acute or convalescent COVID-19. The material sequenced was peripheral blood. CDR3 region: CSGGQVNTEAFF. The DNA for the CDR3 is TGCAGCGGGGGACAGGTGAACACTGAAGCTTTCTTT.